This T cell receptor (beta chain) is drawn from a study of regulatory T cells in long-lasting Graves disease. Study results and limitations: Among persistent patients, a larger number of public clonotypes were shared (approximately 3,000) than among newly diagnosed patients (around 980).

Germline-derived CDR1 and CDR2 are SGHRS and YFSETQ. This CDR3 spans 14 amino acids. V dropped 2 bases and J dropped 5 bases, with 13 bases sitting between them. Library construction for TCR beta used iRepertoire HTBI primers and Arm-PCR of CDR3 regions. TCRdb reprocessed the multiplex PCR reads with MiXCR, giving one entry per CDR3 protein. The repertoire consists of a few hundred thousand distinct CDR3 sequences, with around 15% occurring once and the leading ten covering less than 35%. To note about this clonotype: Its target is unknown.

Time point of the sample: newly diagnosed GD, antithyroid drugs for less than 3 months. PBMCs provided the RNA from which the TCR library was made. Each of the patients was recruited from an endocrinology department situated in Xi'an, China. The same specimen was also included in a second study, on T cells in Graves' hyperthyroidism and ophthalmopathy. From that report: Exclusion of patients followed from uncontrolled infection, other autoimmune disease, pregnancy or lactation. Based on clinical symptoms, serum thyroxine and TRAb, thyroid ultrasound and orbital computed tomography, diagnoses were reached.

The TCR sequence derives from a man between 40 and 49 years old with Graves disease. V gene TRBV5-1 combines with J gene TRBJ2-5; D uncertain. The starting material was peripheral blood mononuclear cells (PBMCs), obtained at new diagnosis, from a patient treated with antithyroid drugs. CDR3 loop: CASSFPWAGETQYF. The CDR3 DNA sequence: TGCGCCAGCAGCTTCCCATGGGCCGGGGAGACCCAGTACTTC.